Following are 31 T cell receptor beta chains from one sample sequenced in a study of shared clonotypes between healthy human individuals. Clones were sequenced by immunoSEQ multiplex PCR, and TCRdb holds only the in-frame ones, with some missing. There are 800,000 to 1,200,000 clones in the sample; roughly 74% occur only once, and approximately 0.5% lies in the top ten. The sample consisted of memory CD4+ T cells from PBMCs. Regarding subset: CD45RA-negative fraction. All receptors derive from a young man in good health. Some clones in this sample may be carry-over from other donors' samples.

The chain uses TRBV6-5 and TRBJ2-7, with 9 bases matching TRBD2. Germline V gene sequence: CDR1 MNHEY, CDR2 SVGAGI. V was pared by 8 bases and J by 3 bases, with 5 bases of the junction left unmatched. The CDR3 contains 13 residues. As DNA, the CDR3 is TGTGCCAGCCGAGGGACTAGCTTCTACGAGCAGTACTTC. Translated, it gives CASRGTSFYEQYF.

This rearrangement joins TRBV19 to TRBJ1-4, with 7 bases identical to TRBD1. The CDR3 is made up of 16 amino acids. Germline trimming cut 9 bases from V and 4 bases from J; bases unmatched to any gene: 14. Germline CDR1 and CDR2: LNHDA and SQIVND (reference sequence). The CDR3 nucleotides are TGTGCCAGCGGACCTCTCACAGGGGCCGATAATGAAAAACTGTTTTTT. It specifies CASGPLTGADNEKLFF.

The chain joins TRBV30 to TRBJ1-5; D is uncertain. Trimming cost V 7 bases and J 4 bases, with 14 bases left between them. Looked up from germline, CDR1 is GTSNPN and CDR2 is SVGIG (reference sequence). The CDR3 runs to 13 residues. CDR3 sequence: CAFTLSQNQPQHF. CDR3 in DNA: TGTGCCTTCACGTTAAGCCAGAATCAGCCCCAGCATTTT.

For this clone: This same CDR3 is encoded by further DNA sequences in the sample. The chain links TRBV19 to TRBJ1-1; tentatively, D is TRBD1 (6 bases). The CDR3 loop spans 13 amino acids. Germline V gene sequence: CDR1 LNHDA, CDR2 SQIVND (reference sequence). V gave up 5 bases and J gave up 1 base, with 8 bases separating them. CDR3 sequence: CASSLRGNTEAFF. In DNA form, the CDR3 reads TGTGCCAGTAGTCTCAGGGGGAACACTGAAGCTTTCTTT.

The sample holds one count of this clone. The chain combines TRBV6-1 with TRBJ1-2; D is perhaps TRBD1 (5 bases). From germline, CDR1 is MNHNS and CDR2 SASEGT. With 3 bases removed from V and 8 bases from J, the gap between germline ends came to 7 bases. This CDR3 spans 11 amino acids. The CDR3 sequence is CASSERQGYTF. Here the CDR3 DNA reads TGTGCCAGCAGTGAGCGACAGGGCTACACCTTC.

There are a few counts of this clone. The V call is TRBV15, the J call TRBJ1-3; TRBD1 agrees at 9 bases. Trimming cost V 0 bases and J 4 bases; bases outside gene matches: 1. CDR1 and CDR2 (germline): LNHNV, YYDKDF (reference sequence). The CDR3 extends over 15 amino acids. The CDR3 loop reads CATSRETGGGNTIYF. DNA for the CDR3: TGTGCCACCAGCAGAGAGACAGGGGGAGGAAACACCATATATTTT.

As DNA, the CDR3 is TGTGCCAGCAGTCGGGAGGCGACAGGCTCTAACTATGGCTACACCTTC. This translates into CASSREATGSNYGYTF. The chain employs TRBV7-9 and TRBJ1-2, with a weak D call TRBD1 (6 bases). Trimming cost V 6 bases and J 0 bases, with 17 bases left between them. Per germline, CDR1 SEHNR and CDR2 FQNEAQ (reference sequence). CDR3 size: 16 residues.

The chain is built from TRBV10-3 and TRBJ2-3; tentatively, D is TRBD2 (6 bases). The CDR3 has 13 amino acids. V gave up 6 bases and J gave up 6 bases, with 13 bases separating them. Germline CDR1 reads ENHRY; CDR2 reads SYGVKD. The CDR3 DNA is TGTGCCATCAGCCAGACGGCGGGGGATACGCAGTATTTT. The encoded protein is CAISQTAGDTQYF.

This clone was observed a handful of times. The V call is TRBV7-9, the J call TRBJ2-7; 8 nucleotides line up with TRBD1. The ends lost 4 bases at V and 0 bases at J; junction bases unmatched: 11. CDR1 is SEHNR and CDR2 is FQNEAQ in the germline V gene (reference sequence). The CDR3 spans 17 residues. CDR3 sequence reads: CASSYSQGAWDSYEQYF. The CDR3 DNA is TGTGCCAGCAGCTACAGTCAGGGGGCATGGGACTCCTACGAGCAGTACTTC.

The genes are TRBV2 and TRBJ2-1, with 9 bases aligning to TRBD2. The trim removed 6 bases at V and 9 bases at J, leaving 9 bases unmatched. The germline CDR1 and CDR2 sequences are SNHLY and FYNNEI. This CDR3 region has 14 residues. The CDR3 sequence is CASSGLARDGEQFF. Here the CDR3 DNA reads TGTGCCAGCAGCGGACTAGCGAGAGACGGTGAGCAGTTCTTC.

The V call is TRBV4-1, the J call TRBJ2-5; the D gene is possibly TRBD1 (5 bases). CDR1 MGHRA and CDR2 YSYEKL come from the germline V gene. The CDR3 runs 15 residues. Trimming took off 0 bases at V and 5 bases at J, with 13 bases between the two ends. The CDR3 reads CASSQDRQGWETQYF. The CDR3 bases are TGCGCCAGCAGCCAAGATCGCCAGGGTTGGGAGACCCAGTACTTC.

The chain recombines TRBV19 with TRBJ1-2, with D hard to call. The CDR3 totals 14 residues. Deletions cut 2 bases from V and 2 bases from J, with 9 bases between. Germline assignment: CDR1 LNHDA and CDR2 SQIVND (reference sequence). The CDR3 region has the DNA TGTGCCAGTAGTATATCCCGGATAAACTATGGCTACACCTTC. Encoded protein: CASSISRINYGYTF.

The chain uses TRBV5-1 and TRBJ2-7; TRBD2 is a possible D gene (6 bases). With 3 bases removed from V and 4 bases from J, the gap between germline ends came to 14 bases. The length of the CDR3 is 14 residues. Germline CDR1 reads SGHRS; CDR2 reads YFSETQ. This chain's CDR3 is CASSWAPGTYEQYF. DNA of the CDR3: TGCGCCAGCAGCTGGGCCCCTGGGACTTACGAGCAGTACTTC.

V usage is TRBV6-4 and J usage is TRBJ2-2; D unresolved. V shed 6 bases and J shed 1 base, with 9 bases lying between them. Germline V gives CDR1 MRHNA, CDR2 SNTAGT. The CDR3 consists of 14 residues. The chain's CDR3 is CASRPNRNTGELFF. In DNA form, the CDR3 reads TGTGCCAGCAGACCGAACAGGAACACCGGGGAGCTGTTTTTT.

This clone showed up just a few times. The genes are TRBV7-2 and TRBJ2-5; 7 bases map to TRBD2. Germline lookup yields CDR1 SGHTA and CDR2 FQGNSA. The CDR3 is made up of 15 amino acids. J lost 5 bases, V lost 5 bases, and 11 bases had no gene match. DNA for the CDR3: TGTGCCAGCAGCCCCAGGACTAGGCTTCCGGAGACCCAGTACTTC. This translates into CASSPRTRLPETQYF.

CDR3 DNA: TGTGCCACCAGCAGAGATCAAAGGCTTCGCACAGATACGCAGTATTTT. Encoded protein: CATSRDQRLRTDTQYF. J is TRBJ2-3 and V is TRBV15, with D hard to call. The CDR3 is 16 residues long. V gave up 0 bases and J gave up 1 base, with 11 bases separating them. Germline V gene sequence: CDR1 LNHNV, CDR2 YYDKDF (reference sequence).

The V gene is TRBV4-3, the J gene TRBJ2-5; 11 nucleotides line up with TRBD2. The V gene end was trimmed by 1 base and the J gene end by 5 bases; junction bases not matched to a gene: 9. The CDR3 loop spans 17 amino acids. The germline V gene has CDR1 LGHNA and CDR2 YSLEER. The chain's CDR3 is CASSQGNGLAGGETQYF. CDR3 nucleotide sequence: TGCGCCAGCAGCCAAGGCAATGGACTAGCGGGTGGGGAGACCCAGTACTTC.

The chain uses TRBV5-4 and TRBJ1-2, with a tentative D call TRBD1 (6 bases). The CDR3 consists of 14 residues. Germline CDR1 and CDR2: SGHNT and YYREEE (reference sequence). The V gene lost 7 bases and the J gene lost 2 bases, with 15 bases spanning the gap. The CDR3 here is CASGGETGNYGYTF. The CDR3 DNA reads as TGTGCCAGCGGTGGGGAGACAGGCAACTATGGCTACACCTTC.

V gene TRBV27 combines with J gene TRBJ2-1, with D possibly TRBD2 on 5 matching bases. Trimming stripped 5 bases from V and 7 bases from J, with 12 bases between. The germline CDR1 and CDR2 sequences are MNHEY and SMNVEV (reference sequence). The CDR3 consists of 13 residues. The CDR3 reads CASSRRAENEQFF. CDR3 sequence (DNA): TGTGCCAGCAGTCGTCGAGCGGAGAATGAGCAGTTCTTC.

V and J are TRBV9 and TRBJ1-3; D is perhaps TRBD1 (5 bases). This CDR3 is 15 amino acids long. Germline V gene data show CDR1 as SGDLS and CDR2 as YYNGEE. The V end was cut by 0 bases, the J end by 4 bases, with 11 bases between. The CDR3 nucleotides are TGTGCCAGCAGCGTAGATTGGGGACCAGGAAACACCATATATTTT. It specifies CASSVDWGPGNTIYF.

This clone came up a few times. The chain couples TRBV6-1 to TRBJ1-2; D is unclear. Germline assignment: CDR1 MNHNS and CDR2 SASEGT. The CDR3 totals 14 residues. Deletions cut 6 bases from V and 0 bases from J, with 11 bases between. Written as DNA, the CDR3 is TGTGCCAGCAGAGACGGAGCCACTAACTATGGCTACACCTTC. It encodes CASRDGATNYGYTF.

DNA for the CDR3: TGTGCCAGCAGCTATGGGACGCAATTTAATGAAAAACTGTTTTTT. This gives the protein CASSYGTQFNEKLFF. V is TRBV28 and J is TRBJ1-4, with a possible D match to TRBD1 (5 bases). Germline CDR1 reads MDHEN; CDR2 reads SYDVKM. This CDR3 comprises 15 residues. V lost 6 bases and J 4 bases, leaving 15 bases between the germline ends.

The chain links TRBV11-3 to TRBJ1-1, with 7 bases identical to TRBD1. Germline values: CDR1 SGHNT, CDR2 YENEEA. The CDR3 extends over 18 amino acids. With 1 base clipped from V and 0 bases from J, the junction kept 11 bases outside the gene matches. The CDR3 DNA is TGTGCCAGCAGCTTAGTCTTGAGGACAGGTCTCATGAACACTGAAGCTTTCTTT. It translates to CASSLVLRTGLMNTEAFF.

About this clone: At the DNA level, this CDR3 is encoded by other sequences in the same sample as well. V usage is TRBV30 and J usage is TRBJ2-7; D is perhaps TRBD1 or TRBD2 (6 bases each). With 0 bases removed from V and 5 bases from J, the gap between germline ends came to 8 bases. CDR1 and CDR2 (germline): GTSNPN, SVGIG (reference sequence). The CDR3 has 12 residues. CDR3 residues: CAWSVGGHEQYF. The CDR3 bases are TGTGCCTGGAGTGTCGGGGGCCACGAGCAGTACTTC.

The V gene is TRBV7-8, the J gene TRBJ1-5; 8 bases fit TRBD1. This CDR3 is built from 16 residues. The J segment lost 4 bases and the V segment lost 5 bases, leaving 10 bases of the junction unmatched. Germline V CDR1 and CDR2: SGHVS, FQNEAQ. The CDR3 DNA is TGTGCCAGCAGCGCAACACAGGGGGGGGTTAATCAGCCCCAGCATTTT. Translating gives CASSATQGGVNQPQHF.

The chain joins TRBV28 to TRBJ2-7, with TRBD2 matching 14 bases. With 6 bases clipped from V and 3 bases from J, the junction kept 4 bases outside the gene matches. The CDR3 loop spans 15 amino acids. Germline values: CDR1 MDHEN, CDR2 SYDVKM. As DNA, the CDR3 is TGTGCCAGCAGCCGAGGGACTAGCGGGAGCTACGAGCAGTACTTC. Protein: CASSRGTSGSYEQYF.

This clone was picked up one time. The CDR3 sequence is CASSPQGGRYYNEQFF. In DNA form, the CDR3 reads TGTGCCAGCAGCCCCCAGGGCGGGAGATACTACAATGAGCAGTTCTTC. The V call is TRBV7-2, the J call TRBJ2-1; TRBD2 agrees at 7 bases. The CDR3 covers 16 residues. Trimming at V came to 5 bases and at J to 3 bases, leaving 10 bases not matched to a gene. From germline, CDR1 is SGHTA and CDR2 FQGNSA.

The gene calls are TRBV11-2 and TRBJ2-1, with D maybe TRBD1 (6 bases). Germline V gene lookup returns CDR1 SGHAT and CDR2 FQNNGV. V was clipped by 5 bases and J by 10 bases, with 15 bases between them. CDR3 length equals 13 residues. The CDR3 DNA reads as TGTGCCAGCAGCGCCACAGGGCCTGGGGAGCAGTTCTTC. It is translated as CASSATGPGEQFF. Full variable domain (remainder filled in from reference TRBV11-2 and TRBJ2-1): EAGVAQSPRYKIIEKRQSVAFWCNPISGHATLYWYQQILGQGPKLLIQFQNNGVVDDSQLPKDRFSAERLKGVDSTLKIQPAKLEDSAVYLCASSATGPGEQFFGPGTRLTVL.

This chain joins TRBV28 and TRBJ1-5, with D possibly TRBD1 on 5 matching bases. This CDR3 has 16 amino acids. The germline gives CDR1 MDHEN, CDR2 SYDVKM. V was trimmed by 3 bases and J by 4 bases, leaving 16 bases between them. CDR3 nucleotide sequence: TGTGCCAGCAGTTTGGGCCTGGGGACTGAGAATCAGCCCCAGCATTTT. It translates to CASSLGLGTENQPQHF.

This chain joins TRBV5-1 and TRBJ2-1, with 10 bases lining up with TRBD2. V trimming: 4 bases; J trimming: 9 bases; junction bases outside the gene matches: 10. The CDR3 extends over 15 amino acids. From germline, CDR1 is SGHRS and CDR2 YFSETQ. CDR3 region: CASSQYLAGDREQFF. The CDR3 DNA follows: TGCGCCAGCAGCCAGTATCTAGCGGGAGACCGTGAGCAGTTCTTC.

In this sample, this clone turned up once. The V gene is TRBV5-6, the J gene TRBJ2-4; 9 bases are shared with TRBD1. In germline, CDR1 is SGHDT, CDR2 YYEEEE. This CDR3 contains 14 residues. V lost 3 bases, J lost 9 bases, and 7 bases stayed unmatched. The CDR3 spells CASSSGTGSGIQYF. In nucleotides, the CDR3 is TGTGCCAGCAGCTCCGGGACAGGGTCCGGCATTCAGTACTTC.